This T cell receptor beta chain was obtained from a study of T-cell memory formation after mild COVID-19. General study results and limits: Later expanders leaned toward CD4+, whereas clones contracting from day 15 to 85 were balanced CD4/CD8.

This clonotype was seen a handful of times. Antigen unknown. With constant-segment primers, 5'RACE yielded cDNA libraries of TCR alpha and TCR beta that carried sample barcodes and UMIs. Via MiXCR, TCRdb re-called the 5' RACE reads, giving one row per CDR3 protein. The profile shows around 200,000 distinct CDR3 sequences, approximately 18% of them singletons. CDR3 length equals 14 residues. The germline V gene has CDR1 SGHTA and CDR2 FQGNSA. The J segment lost 3 bases and the V segment lost 6 bases, leaving 7 bases of the junction unmatched. The chain couples TRBV7-2 to TRBJ2-5; 7 bases are a match to TRBD1. This receptor was identified in a young man who had mild COVID-19 (a few samples of this study predate the infection). Cell type and time point are not known. What was sequenced was PBMCs or a T cell subset sorted from them (not recorded which). In nucleotides, the CDR3 is TGTGCCAGCAGTATCTTGGGACAGAAAGAGACCCAGTACTTC. Translated: CASSILGQKETQYF. Using reference TRBV7-2 and TRBJ2-5 for the parts outside the CDR3, the full variable domain is GAGVSQSPSNKVTEKGKDVELRCDPISGHTALYWYRQSLGQGLEFLIYFQGNSAPDKSGLPSDRFSAERTGGSVSTLTIQRTQQEDSAVYLCASSILGQKETQYFGPGTRLLVL.